The clone carrying this TCR beta chain was detected only a few times. Its matching antigen is unknown. Germline trimming cut 7 bases from V and 7 bases from J; bases unmatched to any gene: 20. CDR1 is MNHEY and CDR2 is SVGEGT in the germline V gene. There are 18 residues in the CDR3. MiXCR, applied by TCRdb to the 5' RACE reads, yields one record per CDR3 protein. This table has about 210,000 distinct CDR3 sequences, roughly a tenth appearing once. This entry belongs to a study of identical twins. Whole-study results and caveats: The authors drew conclusions from cross-sectional statistical analysis rather than following the same donors. While abundant cord blood beta clonotypes carried fewer insertions, memory repertoires showed no such pattern. Twins' surplus sharing was weaker for beta out-of-frame sequences.

Sequenced sample: memory (CD45RO+) T cells sorted from blood. This chain uses TRBV6-2 or TRBV6-3 with TRBJ2-1; 9 nucleotides match TRBD2. This sequence was found in a woman aged 18-29 years in good health. CDR3 sequence reads: CASTFSGSPRGRVNEQFF. The CDR3 coding sequence is TGTGCCAGCACCTTTAGCGGGAGTCCCCGAGGTCGGGTTAATGAGCAGTTCTTC.